What follows are 22 T cell receptor beta chains derived from one specimen sequenced in a study of blood T cell repertoires in COVID-19 (dated by TCRdb to 2018 to 2020). The library was built by means of the immunoSEQ multiplex PCR assay. TCRdb provides this immuneACCESS table in a form limited to in-frame rearrangements. Some clones are lacking; in checked studies, under half of them reflect an unresolved V gene, and why the rest are absent is not known. Across this sample there are 150,000 to 200,000 clones, with about 74% seen only once. The top ten hold approximately 8% of the sample. Sequenced input: peripheral blood. These receptors all stem from a man aged 55 to 70 with acute or convalescent COVID-19.

This clone has just one count. The V gene is TRBV29-1, the J gene TRBJ2-2; a possible D gene is TRBD1 (6 bases). The CDR3 sequence is 14 residues long. V shed 8 bases and J shed 1 base, with 14 bases lying between them. CDR1 and CDR2 (germline): SQVTM, ANQGSEA. The CDR3 bases are TGCAGCCCTTCGACAGGACAGAACACCGGGGAGCTGTTTTTT. Translating gives CSPSTGQNTGELFF.

V and J are TRBV27 and TRBJ1-2; D might be TRBD1 (5 bases). This CDR3 is built from 14 residues. CDR1 is MNHEY, CDR2 SMNVEV, per germline (reference sequence). V was cut by 4 bases and J by 4 bases, with 13 bases left in between. This CDR3 is CASSSGGVGYGYTF. The CDR3 DNA reads as TGTGCCAGCAGTTCAGGAGGGGTGGGCTATGGCTACACCTTC.

The chain is built from TRBV7-2 and TRBJ2-7; 13 bases align to TRBD2. The CDR3 is 18 residues long. The germline gives CDR1 SGHTA, CDR2 FQGNSA. The junction had 11 bases not matched to a gene; V was cut back by 0 bases and J by 6 bases. Written as DNA, the CDR3 is TGTGCCAGCAGCTTAGCGCCAACTAGCGGGGGGGCCGGACTCGAGCAGTACTTC. This codes for CASSLAPTSGGAGLEQYF.

This chain uses TRBV5-5 with TRBJ1-3; 9 bases agree with TRBD1. Trimming removed 3 bases from V and 2 bases from J; junction bases left unmatched: 6. Germline values: CDR1 SGHKS, CDR2 YYEKEE (reference sequence). The length of the CDR3 is 16 residues. DNA of the CDR3: TGTGCCAGCAGCTGGGGACAGGGTTCAACTGGAAACACCATATATTTT. This codes for CASSWGQGSTGNTIYF.

CDR3 loop: CATSDFVGDGYTF. For the CDR3, the DNA is TGTGCCACCAGTGATTTTGTCGGGGATGGCTACACCTTC. The V call is TRBV24-1, the J call TRBJ1-2; D remains ambiguous. This CDR3 contains 13 residues. V dropped 1 base and J dropped 6 bases, with 8 bases sitting between them. Per the germline V gene, CDR1 is KGHDR and CDR2 is SFDVKD.

This clone turned up a few times. This chain joins TRBV10-3 and TRBJ1-1; no clear D gene. Trimming cost V 0 bases and J 1 base, with 3 bases left between them. Germline V gene data show CDR1 as ENHRY and CDR2 as SYGVKD. CDR3 length equals 13 residues. CDR3 protein: CAISESRNTEAFF. The CDR3 DNA follows: TGTGCCATCAGTGAGTCCAGGAACACTGAAGCTTTCTTT.

The gene calls are TRBV27 and TRBJ1-1; the D is unclear. V was shortened by 2 bases and J by 1 base, with 5 bases between the two germline ends. The CDR3 consists of 13 residues. Germline assignment: CDR1 MNHEY and CDR2 SMNVEV (reference sequence). The CDR3 DNA reads as TGTGCCAGCAGTTTACGGTGGAACACTGAAGCTTTCTTT. Protein product: CASSLRWNTEAFF.

The CDR3 spells CASKETSGGAIYNEQFF. In DNA form, the CDR3 reads TGTGCCAGCAAAGAAACTAGCGGGGGGGCCATCTACAATGAGCAGTTCTTC. J is TRBJ2-1 and V is TRBV2; 13 positions agree with TRBD2. Trimming at V came to 7 bases and at J to 3 bases, leaving 9 bases not matched to a gene. The germline CDR1 and CDR2 sequences are SNHLY and FYNNEI. This CDR3 is 17 amino acids long.

V is TRBV11-3 and J is TRBJ2-7, with 10 bases lining up with TRBD2. The CDR3 loop spans 16 amino acids. From germline, CDR1 is SGHNT and CDR2 YENEEA. V trimming: 5 bases; J trimming: 1 base; junction bases outside the gene matches: 8. Here the CDR3 reads CASSPMASGGSYEQYF. In DNA, the CDR3 is TGTGCCAGCAGCCCCATGGCTAGCGGGGGATCCTACGAGCAGTACTTC.

This chain links TRBV4-1 with TRBJ2-1; a weak D match, TRBD2 (6 bases). Germline V gene lookup returns CDR1 MGHRA and CDR2 YSYEKL. Trimming removed 5 bases at V and 7 bases at J, with 18 bases between. The CDR3 sequence is 15 residues long. CDR3 in amino acids: CASSDWGLPHNEQFF. The CDR3 DNA reads as TGCGCCAGCAGCGATTGGGGACTCCCACATAATGAGCAGTTCTTC.

The rearrangement links TRBV5-1 to TRBJ2-3; 11 bases align to TRBD2. Trimming removed 0 bases from V and 6 bases from J; junction bases left unmatched: 6. Germline CDR1 is SGHRS and CDR2 is YFSETQ. The CDR3 extends over 16 amino acids. The CDR3 DNA reads as TGCGCCAGCAGCTTGGTGCCTAGCGGGGGGTCGGATACGCAGTATTTT. Protein product: CASSLVPSGGSDTQYF.

The chain combines TRBV28 with TRBJ1-6; perhaps TRBD1 as D (5 bases). In germline, CDR1 is MDHEN, CDR2 SYDVKM. This CDR3 has 14 amino acids. V was shortened by 6 bases and J by 13 bases, with 19 bases between the two germline ends. The CDR3 DNA reads as TGTGCCAGCAGGGTAGGGCAGGGCATCGGGCCCCTCCACTTT. This sequence encodes CASRVGQGIGPLHF.

The rearrangement joins TRBV29-1 to TRBJ2-3; 12 nucleotides agree with TRBD2. CDR3 length: 15 residues. CDR1 is SQVTM, CDR2 ANQGSEA, per germline. V dropped 8 bases and J dropped 0; count of bases not matched to a gene: 6. The CDR3 loop reads CSLGTSGGSTDTQYF. DNA of the CDR3: TGCAGCCTGGGTACTAGCGGGGGGAGCACAGATACGCAGTATTTT.

This clone was counted between two and nine times. The chain recombines TRBV10-1 with TRBJ2-1; no clear D gene. V lost 3 bases to trimming and J lost 7 bases, with 13 bases between them. The CDR3 is 14 residues long. CDR1 is WNHNN, CDR2 SYGVQD, per germline (reference sequence). The CDR3: CASSDLDLWNEQFF. In nucleotides, the CDR3 is TGCGCCAGCAGTGATCTAGATTTGTGGAATGAGCAGTTCTTC.

V and J are TRBV18 and TRBJ1-6; maybe TRBD1 (6 bases). Germline V gives CDR1 KGHSH, CDR2 LQKENI. The V and J ends lost 6 bases and 7 bases respectively, with 13 bases between them. This CDR3 is built from 14 residues. The CDR3 reads CASSRQASNSPLHF. The CDR3 DNA is TGTGCCAGCTCGCGACAGGCTAGCAATTCACCCCTCCACTTT.

This clone was detected only a few times. This chain joins TRBV29-1 and TRBJ1-4, with D tentatively TRBD1 (6 bases). Germline-derived CDR1 and CDR2 are SQVTM and ANQGSEA. The CDR3 loop spans 13 amino acids. V lost 7 bases, J lost 8 bases, and 17 bases lay in between. CDR3 sequence: CSGKTGLREKLFF. The CDR3 DNA follows: TGCAGCGGCAAGACAGGTCTGAGGGAAAAACTGTTTTTT.

This clone came up once. The chain has TRBV24-1 and TRBJ2-5, with D possibly TRBD2 on 6 matching bases. This CDR3 is built from 15 residues. The germline V gene has CDR1 KGHDR and CDR2 SFDVKD. The ends were cut back, 0 bases at V and 2 bases at J, with 9 bases in the middle. CDR3 nucleotide sequence: TGTGCCACCAGTGATTTGAGCGGGCAACAAGAGACCCAGTACTTC. As protein: CATSDLSGQQETQYF.

The chain is built from TRBV6-5 and TRBJ2-3; possibly TRBD2 for D (6 bases). CDR1 and CDR2 from the germline V gene are MNHEY and SVGAGI. V was pared by 6 bases and J by 2 bases, with 12 bases between. The CDR3 runs to 14 residues. The DNA for the CDR3 is TGTGCCAGCAGCGCGGGGACCCTCACAGATACGCAGTATTTT. This gives the protein CASSAGTLTDTQYF.

The table lists this clone with a few counts. V usage is TRBV27 and J usage is TRBJ2-2; no clear D gene. This CDR3 has 13 residues. Germline CDR1 MNHEY, CDR2 SMNVEV (reference sequence). With 8 bases removed from V and 5 bases from J, the gap between germline ends came to 12 bases. The CDR3 here is CASGSTETGELFF. CDR3 DNA: TGTGCCAGCGGATCTACGGAGACCGGGGAGCTGTTTTTT.

The V gene is TRBV5-1, the J gene TRBJ1-1; 7 bases fit TRBD1. The CDR3 extends over 16 amino acids. V shed 6 bases and J 4 bases; nucleotides not matched to a gene: 15. Germline V lookup: CDR1 SGHRS, CDR2 YFSETQ. In DNA, the CDR3 is TGCGCCAGCAAAACGACAGGGTTGAGTTCTGGCACTGAAGCTTTCTTT. Protein: CASKTTGLSSGTEAFF.

The chain links TRBV6-5 to TRBJ2-7; 8 positions match TRBD2. Germline CDR1 is MNHEY and CDR2 is SVGAGI. With 7 bases clipped from V and 1 base from J, the junction kept 3 bases outside the gene matches. The CDR3 length is 13 residues. The CDR3: CASNGGDSYEQYF. The CDR3 DNA sequence: TGTGCCAGCAACGGGGGGGATTCCTACGAGCAGTACTTC.

The gene calls are TRBV5-6 and TRBJ2-7; TRBD1 agrees at 7 bases. V shed 1 base, J shed 2 bases, and the junction held 6 bases outside the gene matches. CDR3 length: 15 residues. CDR1 is SGHDT and CDR2 is YYEEEE in the germline V gene. The CDR3 loop is CASSLRAGTAYEQYF. The CDR3, as DNA: TGTGCCAGCAGCTTGCGGGCAGGGACAGCCTACGAGCAGTACTTC.